A single sample gave rise to the 5 T cell receptor beta chains below, sequenced in a study of shared clonotypes between healthy human individuals. The repertoire was sequenced with immunoSEQ multiplex PCR; TCRdb's copy has only in-frame clones and lacks some. Counted here are about 1 million clones, approximately 76% occurring once; the ten biggest clones make up roughly 1.4%. The sequenced sample was memory CD4+ T cells sorted from blood. Regarding subset: CD45RA-negative fraction. The receptors were sampled from a man aged 18 to 29 in good health.

Only a few counts were recorded for this clone. V and J are TRBV6-4 and TRBJ2-5; D gene ambiguous. The length of the CDR3 is 12 residues. Trimming took off 6 bases at V and 2 bases at J, with 7 bases between the two ends. Germline CDR1 and CDR2: MRHNA and SNTAGT. CDR3 in DNA: TGTGCCAGCAGATATAGACAAGAGACCCAGTACTTC. This encodes CASRYRQETQYF.

This clone was found once. The V and J genes are TRBV27 and TRBJ2-7, with 11 bases lining up with TRBD2. Germline V CDR1 and CDR2: MNHEY, SMNVEV (reference sequence). CDR3 length equals 15 residues. V shed 5 bases and J 4 bases; nucleotides not matched to a gene: 7. The CDR3 DNA sequence: TGTGCCAGCAGTCTAGCGGGAGGCCCGACTTACGAGCAGTACTTC. The encoded protein is CASSLAGGPTYEQYF.

The V call is TRBV7-9, the J call TRBJ2-1; TRBD2 is a possible D gene (6 bases). Trimming cost V 1 base and J 0 bases, with 10 bases left between them. This CDR3 is 16 amino acids long. The germline V gene encodes CDR1 SEHNR and CDR2 FQNEAQ (reference sequence). CDR3 nucleotides: TGTGCCAGCAGCTTAGGGGTCGGGAGCTCCTACAATGAGCAGTTCTTC. Translated: CASSLGVGSSYNEQFF.

CDR3 in amino acids: CASSIDSGGELFF. The CDR3 DNA reads as TGTGCCAGTAGTATCGACTCGGGCGGGGAGCTGTTTTTT. The rearrangement links TRBV19 to TRBJ2-2; no definite D call. Germline values: CDR1 LNHDA, CDR2 SQIVND (reference sequence). This CDR3 has 13 amino acids. With 3 bases removed from V and 7 bases from J, the gap between germline ends came to 9 bases.

The gene calls are TRBV11-2 and TRBJ1-4, with 8 bases lining up with TRBD1. This CDR3 has 15 amino acids. Germline V gives CDR1 SGHAT, CDR2 FQNNGV. The junction had 6 bases not matched to a gene; V was cut back by 2 bases and J by 7 bases. CDR3 protein: CASSLFTGGGEKLFF. The CDR3 DNA sequence: TGTGCCAGCAGCTTATTCACAGGGGGTGGTGAAAAACTGTTTTTT.